These 21 T cell receptor beta chains came from one sample sequenced in a study of blood T cell repertoires in COVID-19. TCRdb keeps only in-frame clones here, not all; method: immunoSEQ multiplex PCR. The data show some 150,000 clones, with around 84% seen just once and roughly 34% held by the top ten. Sequencing input: peripheral blood. The origin of the receptors is a human donor in a cohort sampled during active COVID-19.

This sequence joins TRBV29-1 and TRBJ2-5; 9 bases fit TRBD1. The germline V gene encodes CDR1 SQVTM and CDR2 ANQGSEA. The CDR3 loop spans 15 amino acids. J lost 4 bases, V lost 2 bases, and 8 bases had no gene match. The CDR3 loop reads CSVERGQGMGETQYF. CDR3 DNA: TGCAGCGTTGAACGGGGACAGGGCATGGGAGAGACCCAGTACTTC.

The chain joins TRBV11-1 to TRBJ2-6; possible D gene TRBD1, 6 bases. The germline V gene encodes CDR1 SGHAT and CDR2 FQDESV (reference sequence). V was cut by 4 bases and J by 1 base, with 8 bases left in between. This CDR3 comprises 15 residues. CDR3 sequence: CASSSRGSGANVLTF. The CDR3 bases are TGTGCCAGCAGCTCCAGGGGTTCTGGGGCCAACGTCCTGACTTTC.

This chain joins TRBV7-6 and TRBJ2-7; 9 nucleotides line up with TRBD1. J lost 6 bases, V lost 8 bases, and 2 bases had no gene match. Germline CDR1 reads SGHVS; CDR2 reads FNYEAQ. CDR3 length equals 11 residues. The CDR3: CASGQGFEQYF. CDR3 DNA: TGTGCCAGCGGACAGGGGTTCGAGCAGTACTTC. Full variable domain (remainder filled in from reference TRBV7-6 and TRBJ2-7): GAGVSQSPRYKVTKRGQDVALRCDPISGHVSLYWYRQALGQGPEFLTYFNYEAQQDKSGLPNDRFSAERPEGSISTLTIQRTEQRDSAMYRCASGQGFEQYFGPGTRLTVT.

The chain links TRBV5-4 to TRBJ2-5; 7 bases match TRBD2. Germline lookup yields CDR1 SGHNT and CDR2 YYREEE (reference sequence). The V and J ends lost 4 bases and 4 bases, in that order; junction bases with no gene match: 10. This CDR3 region has 15 residues. The chain's CDR3 is CASSPARGVGETQYF. The CDR3 nucleotides read TGTGCCAGCAGCCCGGCTCGGGGGGTGGGAGAGACCCAGTACTTC.

V gene TRBV6-5 combines with J gene TRBJ2-1, with TRBD2 as a possible D gene (6 bases). The CDR3 length is 13 residues. V lost 0 bases and J 7 bases, leaving 7 bases between the germline ends. The germline gives CDR1 MNHEY, CDR2 SVGAGI. The CDR3 DNA follows: TGTGCCAGCAGTTACTCACGGGGGAATGAGCAGTTCTTC. Translating gives CASSYSRGNEQFF.

CDR3 residues: CASTGQGGEKLFF. As DNA, the CDR3 is TGTGCCAGCACCGGACAGGGTGGTGAAAAACTGTTTTTT. The chain has TRBV6-5 and TRBJ1-4, with TRBD1 matching 8 bases. The V and J ends lost 7 bases and 7 bases, in that order; junction bases with no gene match: 5. Germline CDR1 is MNHEY and CDR2 is SVGAGI. This CDR3 spans 13 amino acids.

The genes are TRBV12-3 or TRBV12-4 and TRBJ1-6; no reliable D call. The length of the CDR3 is 12 residues. V lost 6 bases, J lost 7 bases, and 7 bases lay in between. The CDR3 DNA sequence: TGTGCCAGCAGGCAGTCGAATTCACCCCTCCACTTT. Translation gives CASRQSNSPLHF.

The chain employs TRBV2 and TRBJ1-2, with D possibly TRBD1 on 6 matching bases. CDR1 is SNHLY, CDR2 FYNNEI, per germline. V lost 6 bases and J 5 bases, leaving 13 bases between the germline ends. The CDR3 covers 13 residues. CDR3 nucleotide sequence: TGTGCCAGCAGCACGGACAGTCGATATGGCTACACCTTC. It codes for CASSTDSRYGYTF.

The CDR3 sequence is CASRPPGQGGYGYTF. The CDR3 bases are TGTGCCAGCAGGCCGCCGGGACAGGGGGGATATGGCTACACCTTC. This chain links TRBV2 with TRBJ1-2; 11 bases align to TRBD1. CDR1 and CDR2 (germline): SNHLY, FYNNEI. The CDR3 extends over 15 amino acids. V shed 6 bases, J shed 5 bases, and the junction held 8 bases outside the gene matches.

This clone was counted only a few times. This chain joins TRBV30 and TRBJ1-6, with 7 positions matching TRBD1. Germline CDR1 reads GTSNPN; CDR2 reads SVGIG (reference sequence). V lost 2 bases and J lost 10; bases outside the gene matches: 5. This CDR3 is built from 13 residues. The CDR3 region is CAWSPTGPSPLHF. CDR3 sequence (DNA): TGTGCCTGGAGTCCGACAGGGCCCTCACCCCTCCACTTT.

The J gene is TRBJ2-1, the V gene TRBV30, with TRBD2 matching over 13 bases. V shed 2 bases, J shed 5 bases, and the junction held 9 bases outside the gene matches. This CDR3 comprises 17 residues. CDR1 and CDR2 from the germline V gene are GTSNPN and SVGIG (reference sequence). This CDR3 is CAWSQGGTSGVNNEQFF. CDR3 coding DNA: TGTGCCTGGAGTCAAGGCGGGACTAGCGGGGTTAACAATGAGCAGTTCTTC.

The rearrangement joins TRBV9 to TRBJ2-7, with 12 bases aligning to TRBD1. The V and J ends lost 4 bases and 6 bases, in that order; junction bases with no gene match: 5. This CDR3 is 14 amino acids long. Per the germline V gene, CDR1 is SGDLS and CDR2 is YYNGEE. In DNA, the CDR3 is TGTGCCAGCAGCCTCGGGACAGGGGGCTCCGAGCAGTACTTC. This encodes CASSLGTGGSEQYF.

This sequence joins TRBV7-9 and TRBJ2-2; D unclear. Deletions cut 7 bases from V and 0 bases from J, with 9 bases between. The germline CDR1 and CDR2 sequences are SEHNR and FQNEAQ (reference sequence). CDR3 length: 14 amino acids. The CDR3 DNA follows: TGTGCCAGCAAACCCACAGCGAACACCGGGGAGCTGTTTTTT. Its translation: CASKPTANTGELFF.

J is TRBJ2-7 and V is TRBV27; D might be TRBD1 (6 bases). Germline CDR1 and CDR2: MNHEY and SMNVEV (reference sequence). This CDR3 is 13 amino acids long. The V gene lost 7 bases and the J gene lost 4 bases, with 14 bases spanning the gap. This CDR3 is CASTNRGGYEQYF. CDR3 DNA: TGTGCCAGCACCAATCGAGGGGGATACGAGCAGTACTTC.

This rearrangement joins TRBV6-5 to TRBJ2-7, with TRBD1 matching over 12 bases. Germline CDR1 reads MNHEY; CDR2 reads SVGAGI. The CDR3 loop spans 15 amino acids. V lost 4 bases to trimming and J lost 6 bases; unmatched junction nucleotides: 7. Written as DNA, the CDR3 is TGTGCCAGCAGTTCTCTGGGGACAGGGGGCGCCGAGCAGTACTTC. It encodes CASSSLGTGGAEQYF.

V is TRBV30 and J is TRBJ2-7, with a weak D call TRBD2 (5 bases). The CDR3 consists of 15 residues. The V end was cut by 0 bases, the J end by 4 bases, with 16 bases between. Germline assignment: CDR1 GTSNPN and CDR2 SVGIG (reference sequence). CDR3 protein: CAWSVSGGSRYEQYF. CDR3 DNA: TGTGCCTGGAGTGTGTCAGGAGGAAGTCGGTACGAGCAGTACTTC.

This chain connects TRBV7-2 to TRBJ1-5, with TRBD1 identical over 7 bases. CDR1 and CDR2 (germline): SGHTA, FQGNSA. This CDR3 contains 13 residues. V lost 3 bases to trimming and J lost 5 bases; unmatched junction nucleotides: 1. For the CDR3, the DNA is TGTGCCAGCAGCTTCCAGGGGGATCAGCCCCAGCATTTT. This translates into CASSFQGDQPQHF. Complete variable domain (other parts from reference TRBV7-2 and TRBJ1-5): GAGVSQSPSNKVTEKGKDVELRCDPISGHTALYWYRQSLGQGLEFLIYFQGNSAPDKSGLPSDRFSAERTGGSVSTLTIQRTQQEDSAVYLCASSFQGDQPQHFGDGTRLSIL.

The chain uses TRBV27 and TRBJ1-2; D possibly corresponds to TRBD1 (6 bases). Looked up from germline, CDR1 is MNHEY and CDR2 is SMNVEV (reference sequence). Trimming removed 10 bases at V and 8 bases at J, with 17 bases between. The length of the CDR3 is 12 residues. The DNA of the CDR3 is TGTGCCACCCAGGGGCAGGGTTTCGGCTACACCTTC. Protein sequence: CATQGQGFGYTF.

The chain is built from TRBV5-5 and TRBJ2-7; 9 positions agree with TRBD2. The germline V gene encodes CDR1 SGHKS and CDR2 YYEKEE (reference sequence). The V and J ends lost 2 bases and 5 bases, in that order; junction bases with no gene match: 8. There are 15 residues in the CDR3. CDR3 in amino acids: CASSFPLAGKDEQYF. DNA of the CDR3: TGTGCCAGCAGCTTCCCTCTAGCGGGGAAGGACGAGCAGTACTTC. Full variable domain (outside the CDR3, taken from reference TRBV5-5 and TRBJ2-7): DAGVTQSPTHLIKTRGQQVTLRCSPISGHKSVSWYQQVLGQGPQFIFQYYEKEERGRGNFPDRFSARQFPNYSSELNVNALLLGDSALYLCASSFPLAGKDEQYFGPGTRLTVT.

This clone came up once. The chain links TRBV7-9 to TRBJ2-7; D is possibly TRBD1 (6 bases). CDR1 and CDR2 from the germline V gene are SEHNR and FQNEAQ (reference sequence). V dropped 0 bases and J dropped 2 bases, with 8 bases sitting between them. This CDR3 comprises 14 residues. The CDR3 reads CASSLATGPYEQYF. The CDR3 DNA reads as TGTGCCAGCAGCTTAGCGACAGGCCCCTACGAGCAGTACTTC.

The V gene is TRBV5-1, the J gene TRBJ1-4; 7 bases align to TRBD1. Losses at the gene ends were 4 bases for V and 7 bases for J; bases not matched to a gene: 7. The germline V gene encodes CDR1 SGHRS and CDR2 YFSETQ. This CDR3 comprises 14 residues. CDR3 loop: CASSLQGEGEKLFF. As DNA, the CDR3 is TGCGCCAGCAGCCTCCAGGGGGAAGGTGAAAAACTGTTTTTT.